The 13 T cell receptor beta chains below all came from one sample that was sequenced in a study of cytotoxic CD8 clonotypes in ibrutinib-treated CLL. Here immunoSEQ multiplex PCR was the method, and the copy in TCRdb shows in-frame clones only, minus some. This sample has approximately 350,000 clones, with around 66% found just once. This specimen was PBMCs, taken after 36 months of ibrutinib treatment. The source is a human donor with chronic lymphocytic leukemia.

The rearrangement links TRBV18 to TRBJ2-1; TRBD2 agrees at 8 bases. This CDR3 contains 17 residues. Germline V CDR1 and CDR2: KGHSH, LQKENI. V trimming: 3 bases; J trimming: 6 bases; junction bases outside the gene matches: 13. The CDR3 region is CASSPDLSGSLPNEQFF. CDR3 sequence (DNA): TGTGCCAGCTCACCCGACTTAAGCGGGAGCCTTCCCAATGAGCAGTTCTTC.

This rearrangement joins TRBV29-1 to TRBJ2-5, with D tentatively TRBD1 or TRBD2 (5 bases each). The germline V and J ends were trimmed by 2 bases and 5 bases, with 9 bases remaining between them. CDR1 SQVTM and CDR2 ANQGSEA come from the germline V gene. CDR3 length: 12 residues. The CDR3 DNA is TGCAGCGTTGAAAGGGGAGAGGAGACCCAGTACTTC. Translation gives CSVERGEETQYF.

This rearrangement joins TRBV6-5 to TRBJ1-2; 7 bases are a match to TRBD1. Germline-derived CDR1 and CDR2 are MNHEY and SVGAGI. The CDR3 contains 14 residues. V lost 0 bases and J lost 8; bases outside the gene matches: 6. The CDR3 loop reads CASSYSRDREGYTF. CDR3 sequence (DNA): TGTGCCAGCAGTTACTCGAGGGACAGAGAAGGCTACACCTTC.

The chain links TRBV5-1 to TRBJ2-7, with D possibly called TRBD1 or TRBD2 (5 bases each). Trimming stripped 1 base from V and 2 bases from J, with 10 bases between. CDR3 size: 14 residues. Looked up from germline, CDR1 is SGHRS and CDR2 is YFSETQ. CDR3 sequence (DNA): TGCGCCAGCAGCTTGAAGGGACCTACCTACGAGCAGTACTTC. Its protein product is CASSLKGPTYEQYF.

There are a few counts of this clone. V is TRBV5-1 and J is TRBJ2-7, with 8 nucleotides matching TRBD1. Unmatched junction bases numbered 7, after V lost 5 bases and J lost 0 bases. The CDR3 runs to 15 residues. Per germline, CDR1 SGHRS and CDR2 YFSETQ. DNA for the CDR3: TGCGCCAGCAGTCGTACAGGGGGGAGCTCCTACGAGCAGTACTTC. Protein sequence: CASSRTGGSSYEQYF.

The chain employs TRBV19 and TRBJ1-6, with D possibly matching TRBD1 (5 bases). CDR1 and CDR2 (germline): LNHDA, SQIVND (reference sequence). The CDR3 runs 15 residues. V was pared by 4 bases and J by 5 bases, with 12 bases between. The CDR3: CASSTGTANNSPLHF. In DNA form, the CDR3 reads TGTGCCAGTAGTACCGGGACGGCAAATAATTCACCCCTCCACTTT.

This clone came up a few times. The chain is built from TRBV5-1 and TRBJ2-7; D is uncertain. This CDR3 region has 12 residues. Deletions cut 1 base from V and 9 bases from J, with 11 bases between. Germline CDR1 SGHRS, CDR2 YFSETQ. CDR3 nucleotide sequence: TGCGCCAGCAGCTTGAATAAAGGGCCGCAGTACTTC. As protein: CASSLNKGPQYF.

This chain uses TRBV29-1 with TRBJ2-7; no clear D gene. V lost 5 bases to trimming and J lost 4 bases, with 6 bases between them. This CDR3 has 10 residues. CDR1 SQVTM and CDR2 ANQGSEA come from the germline V gene. The CDR3 region is CSVLAYEQYF. CDR3 DNA sequence: TGCAGCGTTTTGGCGTACGAGCAGTACTTC.

This clone showed up just a few times. In DNA, the CDR3 is TGCAGCGATAAGGACAGGGCGTATGAGCAGTTCTTC. This codes for CSDKDRAYEQFF. V gene TRBV29-1 combines with J gene TRBJ2-1; TRBD1 matches at 8 bases. This CDR3 spans 12 amino acids. Per the germline V gene, CDR1 is SQVTM and CDR2 is ANQGSEA. V shed 7 bases and J 8 bases; nucleotides not matched to a gene: 7.

The gene calls are TRBV6-1 and TRBJ2-5; D is possibly TRBD2 (6 bases). Germline lookup yields CDR1 MNHNS and CDR2 SASEGT. The CDR3 is 13 residues long. The V and J ends lost 5 bases and 5 bases respectively, with 12 bases between them. CDR3 protein: CASSITSPETQYF. In DNA, the CDR3 is TGTGCCAGCAGTATAACTAGCCCGGAGACCCAGTACTTC.

This rearrangement joins TRBV18 to TRBJ2-3; TRBD1 agrees at 7 bases. Trimming removed 1 base from V and 5 bases from J; junction bases left unmatched: 12. The CDR3 is 17 residues long. CDR1 KGHSH and CDR2 LQKENI come from the germline V gene. CDR3 sequence: CASSPRTGARVVDTQYF. In nucleotides, the CDR3 is TGTGCCAGCTCACCACGCACAGGGGCGCGAGTGGTAGATACGCAGTATTTT.

The chain couples TRBV20-1 to TRBJ1-2; TRBD1 is a possible D gene (5 bases). CDR1 is DFQATT and CDR2 is SNEGSKA in the germline V gene (reference sequence). Trimming pared 3 bases from V and 11 bases from J, leaving 13 bases between. The CDR3 consists of 11 residues. In nucleotides, the CDR3 is TGCAGTGCTAGGGAGGGGATTGGGTACACCTTC. It yields the protein CSAREGIGYTF.

The V gene is TRBV7-2, the J gene TRBJ2-5; D is perhaps TRBD2 (5 bases). CDR3 length equals 14 residues. Germline-derived CDR1 and CDR2 are SGHTA and FQGNSA. V dropped 5 bases and J dropped 2 bases, with 12 bases sitting between them. CDR3 nucleotides: TGTGCCAGCAGCCCGGACTGGATTCAAGAGACCCAGTACTTC. Protein sequence: CASSPDWIQETQYF.